This paragraph covers one T cell receptor (beta chain) sequence. These data belong to a study of OX40 agonist ivuxolimab in advanced cancers. On the study more broadly: Patients were infused with ivuxolimab every 2 weeks at 0.01 to 10 mg/kg. Among those enrolled, mean age was approximately 62 years (range roughly 20 to 80) and about 79% were male.

At cycle 4 day 1, cycle 7 day 1, and baseline, blood was sampled. Clones were read by immunoSEQ multiplex PCR, and TCRdb kept only the in-frame ones, dropping some. This sample has fewer than 70,000 clones; about 85% occur once, and the top ten carry 5.5% to 7%. The CDR3 loop spans 15 amino acids. The germline V gene has CDR1 MNHEY and CDR2 SVGAGI. The ends were cut back, 3 bases at V and 2 bases at J, with 14 bases in the middle. This TCR was recovered from an adult with an advanced solid tumor such as melanoma, head and neck, liver or kidney cancer. This material consisted of CD4+ or CD8+ T cells sorted from blood, taken in a trial of the OX40 agonist ivuxolimab. The chain couples TRBV6-5 to TRBJ2-7; either TRBD1 or TRBD2 may fit D (6 bases each). CDR3 DNA: TGTGCCAGCAGTTATCTAGGGGGGCCCCCCTACGAGCAGTACTTC. This gives the protein CASSYLGGPPYEQYF.